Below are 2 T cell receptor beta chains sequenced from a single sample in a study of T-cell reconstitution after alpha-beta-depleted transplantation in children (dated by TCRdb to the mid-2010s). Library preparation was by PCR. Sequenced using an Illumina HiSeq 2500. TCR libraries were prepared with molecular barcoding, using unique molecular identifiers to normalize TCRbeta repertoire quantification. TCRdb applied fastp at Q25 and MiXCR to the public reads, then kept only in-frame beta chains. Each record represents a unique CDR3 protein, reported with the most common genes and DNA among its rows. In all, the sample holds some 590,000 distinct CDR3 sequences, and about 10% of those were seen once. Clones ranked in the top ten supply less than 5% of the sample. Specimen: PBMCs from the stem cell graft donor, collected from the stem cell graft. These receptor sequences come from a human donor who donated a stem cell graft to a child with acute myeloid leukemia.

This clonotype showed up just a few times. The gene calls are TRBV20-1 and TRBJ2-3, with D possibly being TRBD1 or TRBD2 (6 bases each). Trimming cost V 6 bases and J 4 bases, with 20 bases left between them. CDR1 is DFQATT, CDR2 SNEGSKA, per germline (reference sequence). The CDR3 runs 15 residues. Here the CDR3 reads CSARRALGGPDTQYF. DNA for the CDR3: TGCAGTGCCCGACGGGCCCTCGGGGGCCCAGATACGCAGTATTTT.

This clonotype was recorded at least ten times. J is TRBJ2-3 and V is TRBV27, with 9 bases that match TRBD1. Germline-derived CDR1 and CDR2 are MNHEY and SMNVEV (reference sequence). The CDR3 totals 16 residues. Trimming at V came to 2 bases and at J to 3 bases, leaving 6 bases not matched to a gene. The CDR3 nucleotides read TGTGCCAGCAGTTTAACCGGGACAGGGAAAACAGATACGCAGTATTTT. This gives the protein CASSLTGTGKTDTQYF.